This T cell receptor (beta chain) was sequenced during a study of T-cell reconstitution after alpha-beta-depleted transplantation in children. Researchers prepared the TCRbeta library using unique molecular identifiers, the study reports. TCRdb itself ran the PCR reads through MiXCR, one entry per CDR3 protein. The table lists nearly 350,000 distinct CDR3 sequences, around 15% of them singletons, with roughly two fifths in the top ten. Trimming shortened V by 10 bases and J by 3 bases, and 16 bases separated the two germline ends. The CDR3 has 13 residues. Germline V gene sequence: CDR1 MGHDK, CDR2 SYGVNS.

The chain recombines TRBV25-1 with TRBJ2-7; D might be TRBD1 (6 bases). This TCR came from a male patient aged 2-9 years who had a stem cell transplant for acute lymphoblastic leukemia, so the T cells may come from the graft donor. The material sequenced was PBMCs, mostly from graft donor cells, taken 360 days after TCRalphabeta/CD19-depleted stem cell transplant. The CDR3 is CATRTVGGYEQYF. The CDR3, as DNA: TGTGCCACCAGGACAGTTGGTGGCTACGAGCAGTACTTC.